The clone carrying this T cell receptor beta chain was found a few times. Its target is not known. The record originates from a study of T-cell reconstitution after alpha-beta-depleted transplantation in children. Per the germline V gene, CDR1 is SGHAT and CDR2 is FQNNGV. Trimming cost V 1 base and J 0 bases, with 10 bases left between them. This CDR3 spans 17 amino acids. A TCRbeta library incorporating unique molecular identifiers was prepared. TCRdb processed the PCR reads anew with MiXCR; each CDR3 protein has one entry. The data hold 550,000 to 800,000 distinct CDR3 sequences, with 13% observed a single time. The study's findings and limits: Expanded clones from the graft, numbering several hundred, reportedly supplied alpha-beta T cells about two months after transplant. The study traced high day-60 TCRbeta diversity in some patients to surviving recipient T cells and thymic progenitors. By one year post-transplant, T-cell counts and diversity largely arose from T cells that were newly produced.

This receptor was obtained from a girl aged 2-9 years with congenital amegakaryocytic thrombocytopenia, due to receive a stem cell transplant. Sample: PBMCs, taken before TCRalphabeta/CD19-depleted stem cell transplant. This rearrangement joins TRBV11-2 to TRBJ1-6, with D uncertain. The CDR3 reads CASSLVAVSSYNSPLHF. The CDR3 DNA reads TGTGCCAGCAGCTTAGTGGCGGTTAGCTCCTATAATTCACCCCTCCACTTT.